The rows below give T cell receptor beta chains drawn from one sample of a study of blood T cell repertoires in COVID-19. Data came from immunoSEQ multiplex PCR; TCRdb stores just in-frame clones and leaves some out. Of 72,000 or so clones in the sample, around 85% were seen once. The sample was peripheral blood. These receptors were obtained from a woman of 80 years or more with active or convalescent COVID-19. Both conserved end residues are part of each CDR3. A D gene is named only where the DNA matches it firmly. Clone size is given for some rows only: seen once, a few or many times, or a class if the clone is expanded.

J | size | D | V | CDR3 | DNA
TRBJ1-5 | . | . | TRBV18 | CASSTDRVNQPQHF | TGTGCCAGCTCAACTGACAGAGTCAATCAGCCCCAGCATTTT
TRBJ1-1 | . | TRBD1 | TRBV28 | CASSLLRGPEAFF | TGTGCCAGCAGTTTATTGAGGGGGCCTGAAGCTTTCTTT
TRBJ1-1 | . | TRBD1 | TRBV6-6 | CASSRQGNTEAFF | TGTGCCAGCAGTCGACAGGGAAACACTGAAGCTTTCTTT
TRBJ2-1 | once | . | TRBV9 | CASSVELAPGNEQFF | TGTGCCAGCAGCGTAGAACTAGCACCCGGCAATGAGCAGTTCTTC
TRBJ2-3 | . | TRBD1 | TRBV5-1 | CASSLRQGWTDTQYF | TGCGCCAGCAGCCTAAGACAGGGGTGGACAGATACGCAGTATTTT
TRBJ2-7 | . | . | TRBV4-1 | CASSQVRSGAYEQYF | TGCGCCAGCAGCCAAGTCCGTAGCGGAGCCTACGAGCAGTACTTC
TRBJ1-2 | . | . | TRBV5-1 | CASSLDSRYGYTF | TGCGCCAGCAGCTTAGACAGCCGATATGGCTACACCTTC
TRBJ1-2 | . | . | TRBV28 | CASNTWGGRNYGYTF | TGTGCCAGCAATACATGGGGGGGGCGTAACTATGGCTACACCTTC
TRBJ2-1 | once | TRBD1 | TRBV18 | CASCRGSSYNEQFF | TGTGCCAGCTGCAGGGGGAGCTCCTACAATGAGCAGTTCTTC
TRBJ2-1 | . | . | TRBV7-2 | CASSLGGLLVNEQFF | TGTGCCAGCAGCTTAGGGGGACTTTTGGTCAATGAGCAGTTCTTC
TRBJ2-2 | . | TRBD2 | TRBV7-9 | CASSRPGGTGELFF | TGTGCCAGCAGCCGGCCGGGGGGAACCGGGGAGCTGTTTTTT
TRBJ1-6 | . | TRBD1 | TRBV30 | CAGAGTGGSPLHF | TGTGCCGGGGCCGGGACAGGGGGTTCACCCCTCCACTTT
TRBJ1-1 | . | . | TRBV5-1 | CASSSLLQASSTEAFF | TGCGCCAGCAGCTCACTCCTCCAGGCCTCGAGTACTGAAGCTTTCTTT
TRBJ1-1 | . | . | TRBV30 | CALTRAGANTEAFF | TGTGCCTTGACAAGGGCGGGGGCGAACACTGAAGCTTTCTTT
TRBJ2-2 | . | . | TRBV7-9 | CASSVSANTGELFF | TGTGCCAGCAGCGTTTCCGCGAACACCGGGGAGCTGTTTTTT
TRBJ1-6 | . | TRBD1 | TRBV28 | CASNRGDRQNSPLHF | TGTGCCAGCAATCGGGGGGACAGGCAAAATTCACCCCTCCACTTT
TRBJ2-1 | . | . | TRBV24-1 | CATSGRDIVDEQFF | TGTGCCACCAGTGGGCGGGATATAGTAGATGAGCAGTTCTTC
TRBJ1-2 | . | . | TRBV7-6 | CASSLGGFLIGGYTF | TGTGCCAGCAGCTTAGGAGGGTTTTTAATTGGTGGCTACACCTTC
TRBJ1-6 | . | TRBD1 | TRBV13 | CASSSGQEINSPLHF | TGTGCCAGCAGTTCCGGACAGGAAATCAATTCACCCCTCCACTTT
TRBJ1-2 | . | . | TRBV6-6 | CASSSDWGREGYTF | TGTGCCAGCAGTTCTGATTGGGGGCGGGAGGGCTACACCTTC
TRBJ1-5 | . | . | TRBV4-3 | CASSQERVQYQPQHF | TGCGCCAGCAGCCAAGAACGAGTACAGTACCAGCCCCAGCATTTT
TRBJ2-7 | . | TRBD2 | TRBV7-2 | CASSLAKSGGGHEQYF | TGTGCCAGCAGCTTAGCGAAGAGCGGGGGGGGCCACGAGCAGTACTTC
TRBJ2-1 | . | TRBD2 | TRBV9 | CASSVEAGGFHNEQFF | TGTGCCAGCAGCGTAGAGGCGGGGGGGTTCCACAATGAGCAGTTCTTC
TRBJ1-2 | . | TRBD1 | TRBV6-5 | CASKGTGPVGGYTF | TGTGCCAGCAAGGGGACAGGGCCAGTGGGGGGCTACACCTTC
TRBJ1-1 | . | . | TRBV3-1/TRBV3-2 | CASSLQTLTVNTEAFF | TGTGCCAGCAGTCTCCAAACCCTCACAGTGAACACTGAAGCTTTCTTT
TRBJ2-7 | . | TRBD1 | TRBV7-2 | CASSFGQGNYEQYF | TGTGCCAGCAGCTTTGGACAGGGGAACTACGAGCAGTACTTC
TRBJ2-7 | . | . | TRBV4-3 | CASSQDRGRTYEQYF | TGCGCCAGCAGCCAAGACAGGGGTAGGACCTACGAGCAGTACTTC
TRBJ2-5 | . | TRBD2 | TRBV30 | CAWSSGGQETQYF | TGTGCCTGGTCTAGCGGGGGCCAAGAGACCCAGTACTTC
TRBJ2-5 | . | . | TRBV30 | CAWSRDSTETQYF | TGTGCCTGGTCCAGGGACTCCACAGAGACCCAGTACTTC
TRBJ2-5 | . | . | TRBV3-1/TRBV3-2 | CASSQHWTQYF | TGTGCCAGCAGCCAACATTGGACCCAGTACTTC
TRBJ1-5 | . | . | TRBV4-3 | CASSQDRGGRQPQHF | TGCGCCAGCAGCCAAGATAGAGGGGGAAGACAGCCCCAGCATTTT
TRBJ2-7 | . | TRBD2 | TRBV6-6 | CASSILAGMGEQYF | TGTGCCAGCAGTATACTAGCGGGGATGGGGGAGCAGTACTTC
TRBJ2-1 | . | TRBD2 | TRBV10-1 | CASSYSGGLNEQFF | TGCGCCAGCAGTTATAGCGGGGGGTTAAATGAGCAGTTCTTC
TRBJ1-1 | . | . | TRBV12-3/TRBV12-4 | CASSLIRTAFF | TGTGCCAGCAGTTTGATACGAACTGCTTTCTTT
TRBJ2-7 | . | . | TRBV9 | CASSAGWAGARYEQYF | TGTGCCAGCAGCGCAGGGTGGGCGGGGGCCCGCTACGAGCAGTACTTC
TRBJ1-1 | . | . | TRBV6-4 | CASSVEEGATEAFF | TGTGCCAGCAGTGTCGAGGAAGGGGCCACTGAAGCTTTCTTT
TRBJ2-5 | . | . | TRBV24-1 | CATAGAPQETQYF | TGTGCCACCGCAGGTGCCCCACAGGAGACCCAGTACTTC
TRBJ2-5 | . | . | TRBV10-3 | CAILSATGSQETQYF | TGTGCCATTTTATCGGCCACGGGGTCCCAAGAGACCCAGTACTTC
TRBJ1-5 | . | . | TRBV28 | CASSRDVEPLGGIGGQPQHF | TGTGCCAGCAGCCGCGACGTCGAACCCCTCGGGGGGATAGGCGGTCAGCCCCAGCATTTT
TRBJ1-3 | . | . | TRBV6-4 | CASKENTIYF | TGTGCCAGCAAGGAGAACACCATATATTTT
TRBJ2-2 | . | . | TRBV7-9 | CASSLKQGPSGTGELFF | TGTGCCAGCAGCTTAAAACAGGGCCCCTCGGGGACCGGGGAGCTGTTTTTT
TRBJ1-1 | . | . | TRBV5-1 | CASSLRANTEAFF | TGCGCCAGCAGCTTGCGAGCCAACACTGAAGCTTTCTTT
TRBJ2-1 | . | . | TRBV7-3 | CASSLAGSYEQFF | TGTGCCAGCAGCTTGGCAGGATCCTATGAGCAGTTCTTC
TRBJ1-6 | . | . | TRBV4-3 | CASSQQQGTNSPLHF | TGCGCCAGCAGCCAACAGCAGGGAACAAATTCACCCCTCCACTTT
TRBJ1-2 | . | TRBD1 | TRBV9 | CASSEGQGNGYTF | TGTGCCAGCAGCGAGGGACAGGGCAATGGCTACACCTTC
TRBJ1-3 | . | . | TRBV28 | CASSFGIGNTIYF | TGTGCCAGCAGTTTCGGGATCGGAAACACCATATATTTT
TRBJ2-5 | . | . | TRBV7-6 | CASSPTGTPEGTQYF | TGTGCCAGCAGCCCAACCGGGACTCCCGAAGGGACCCAGTACTTC
TRBJ2-2 | . | . | TRBV21-1 | CASRDRGHKSTGELFF | TGTGCCAGCAGGGACAGGGGGCATAAATCGACCGGGGAGCTGTTTTTT
TRBJ2-7 | . | . | TRBV30 | CAWIGAGFVGEQYF | TGTGCCTGGATCGGCGCGGGTTTTGTAGGGGAGCAGTACTTC
TRBJ1-2 | . | TRBD1 | TRBV6-5 | CASRPQGGFHGYTF | TGTGCCAGCAGGCCCCAGGGGGGCTTTCATGGCTACACCTTC
TRBJ1-3 | . | . | TRBV5-1 | CASQGTPGGSGNTIYF | TGCGCCAGCCAGGGGACACCGGGGGGTAGTGGAAACACCATATATTTT
TRBJ1-2 | . | . | TRBV7-9 | CASSVPGPHLSGYTF | TGTGCCAGCAGCGTCCCGGGTCCACACCTTAGTGGCTACACCTTC
TRBJ2-3 | . | TRBD2 | TRBV13 | CASSLRLAGGDTDTQYF | TGTGCCAGCAGCCTGCGACTAGCGGGGGGAGACACAGATACGCAGTATTTT
TRBJ1-4 | . | . | TRBV4-1 | CASSREPGTTNEKLFF | TGCGCCAGCAGCCGGGAACCAGGGACAACTAATGAAAAACTGTTTTTT